Reported below is one T cell receptor (beta chain). The data were obtained in a study of cytomegalovirus exposure and HLA in healthy donors. The primer mix had 60 Vbeta and 13 Jbeta primers. TCRdb keeps only in-frame clones here, not all; method: immunoSEQ multiplex PCR. The sample lists 150,000 to 200,000 clones, less than 90% seen once, with about 4% in the top ten. The source is a man aged 50-59 years in good health and CMV-seropositive. Sequencing was performed on PBMCs.

CDR3 in amino acids: CASSIPGDTEAFF. For the CDR3, the DNA is TGCGCCAGCAGCATCCCGGGGGACACTGAAGCTTTCTTT. The V and J genes are TRBV5-1 and TRBJ1-1; tentatively, D is TRBD1 (5 bases). V lost 4 bases and J 3 bases, leaving 10 bases between the germline ends. The CDR3 has 13 residues. Germline CDR1 and CDR2: SGHRS and YFSETQ.